This entry lists 28 T cell receptor beta chains sequenced from one sample in a study of blood T cell repertoires in COVID-19. Assay used: immunoSEQ multiplex PCR; TCRdb lists only in-frame clones, some missing. In the table there are roughly 120,000 clones, about 82% of which are singletons. Input material: peripheral blood. The receptors stem from a human donor in a cohort sampled during active COVID-19.

J is TRBJ2-2 and V is TRBV4-3; 8 bases line up with TRBD1. V dropped 0 bases and J dropped 6; count of bases not matched to a gene: 6. The germline V gene has CDR1 LGHNA and CDR2 YSLEER. The CDR3 consists of 16 residues. DNA for the CDR3: TGCGCCAGCAGCCAAGACGGACAGGGTTTATCCGGGGAGCTGTTTTTT. Protein product: CASSQDGQGLSGELFF.

The chain combines TRBV7-9 with TRBJ2-7; 14 positions match TRBD2. The V gene end was trimmed by 2 bases and the J gene end by 6 bases; junction bases not matched to a gene: 6. Germline assignment: CDR1 SEHNR and CDR2 FQNEAQ (reference sequence). The CDR3 is 16 amino acids. CDR3 nucleotides: TGTGCCAGCAGCTTACTGGGACTAGCGGGAGCGAGCGAGCAGTACTTC. Translation gives CASSLLGLAGASEQYF.

The chain recombines TRBV6-5 with TRBJ2-5; 7 bases agree with TRBD1. The V gene's germline CDR1 is MNHEY and CDR2 SVGAGI. J was trimmed by 4 bases and V by 5 bases; bases with no gene match: 7. The CDR3 totals 14 residues. CDR3 in DNA: TGTGCCAGCAGTAAACAGGGGTATGGAGAGACCCAGTACTTC. This gives the protein CASSKQGYGETQYF.

CDR3 coding DNA: TGCGCCAGCAGCCCGACGGACGGGATTGGATCTGGGGCCAACGTCCTGACTTTC. Translation: CASSPTDGIGSGANVLTF. This sequence joins TRBV5-1 and TRBJ2-6; D possibly corresponds to TRBD2 (5 bases). V was trimmed by 4 bases and J by 1 base, leaving 18 bases between them. Germline CDR1 reads SGHRS; CDR2 reads YFSETQ. CDR3 length equals 18 residues.

The rearrangement joins TRBV5-6 to TRBJ1-5; D is possibly TRBD1 (6 bases). This CDR3 region has 16 residues. Germline V CDR1 and CDR2: SGHDT, YYEEEE. Trimming pared 4 bases from V and 0 bases from J, leaving 14 bases between. The CDR3 DNA sequence: TGTGCCAGCAGCCCCGGACAGCCGTATAGCAATCAGCCCCAGCATTTT. This translates into CASSPGQPYSNQPQHF.

V is TRBV7-8 and J is TRBJ1-5; TRBD1 matches at 9 bases. Germline V gives CDR1 SGHVS, CDR2 FQNEAQ. The length of the CDR3 is 16 residues. Germline trimming cut 1 base from V and 4 bases from J; bases unmatched to any gene: 5. The CDR3 sequence: CASSLEGQGMNQPQHF. The DNA for the CDR3 is TGTGCCAGCAGCTTAGAAGGACAGGGGATGAATCAGCCCCAGCATTTT.

This chain uses TRBV18 with TRBJ2-3; D unresolved. V was cut by 5 bases and J by 2 bases, with 11 bases left in between. The CDR3 contains 14 residues. The V gene's germline CDR1 is KGHSH and CDR2 LQKENI. CDR3 sequence (DNA): TGTGCCAGCTCATCCGCGACTCTCACAGATACGCAGTATTTT. Residues: CASSSATLTDTQYF.

The chain couples TRBV7-6 to TRBJ2-7; weak D call: TRBD2 (5 bases). Trimming cost V 3 bases and J 0 bases, with 9 bases left between them. This CDR3 region has 14 residues. Germline loops: CDR1 SGHVS, CDR2 FNYEAQ. DNA of the CDR3: TGTGCCAGCAGCTTTTTGGGGAGCTCCTACGAGCAGTACTTC. This codes for CASSFLGSSYEQYF.

The gene calls are TRBV28 and TRBJ1-2; 8 bases align to TRBD1. Germline CDR1 is MDHEN and CDR2 is SYDVKM. This CDR3 is built from 13 residues. The V segment lost 8 bases and the J segment 3 bases; nucleotides outside the gene matches: 5. The CDR3 bases are TGTGCCAGCTCACGGACAGGGCACTATGGCTACACCTTC. It specifies CASSRTGHYGYTF.

The chain joins TRBV9 to TRBJ1-2; TRBD1 is a possible D gene (5 bases). Germline V lookup: CDR1 SGDLS, CDR2 YYNGEE. This CDR3 spans 15 amino acids. Trimming shortened V by 3 bases and J by 8 bases, and 20 bases separated the two germline ends. CDR3 nucleotides: TGTGCCAGCAGCGCCGAACAGGATACGGTCAGAGGCTACACCTTC. Protein: CASSAEQDTVRGYTF.

The chain links TRBV19 to TRBJ1-1; possibly TRBD1 for D (5 bases). The V end lost 9 bases, the J end lost 3 bases, and 14 bases lay between the germline ends. CDR3 length: 13 amino acids. Germline values: CDR1 LNHDA, CDR2 SQIVND (reference sequence). The CDR3 DNA follows: TGTGCCAGCTACAGGTCCCAGGACACTGAAGCTTTCTTT. It yields the protein CASYRSQDTEAFF. Combining the CDR3 with reference TRBV19 and TRBJ1-1 gives the whole variable domain DGGITQSPKYLFRKEGQNVTLSCEQNLNHDAMYWYRQDPGQGLRLIYYSQIVNDFQKGDIAEGYSVSREKKESFPLTVTSAQKNPTAFYLCASYRSQDTEAFFGQGTRLTVV.

The chain couples TRBV3-1 (or the pseudogene TRBV3-2) to TRBJ2-1; TRBD2 agrees at 9 bases. Germline V CDR1 and CDR2: LGHDT, YNNKEL (reference sequence). Germline trimming cut 8 bases from V and 9 bases from J; bases unmatched to any gene: 14. CDR3 length equals 15 residues. The CDR3 bases are TGTGCCAGCGGACCCGGGGTAGCGGGAGAGGCTGAGCAGTTCTTC. This codes for CASGPGVAGEAEQFF.

The chain carries TRBV15 and TRBJ1-1; tentatively, D is TRBD1 (6 bases). CDR3 size: 15 residues. The V and J ends lost 7 bases and 1 base respectively, with 16 bases between them. Germline assignment: CDR1 LNHNV and CDR2 YYDKDF (reference sequence). In nucleotides, the CDR3 is TGTGCCACCACAGACAGCGTACAGGGGAACACTGAAGCTTTCTTT. This gives the protein CATTDSVQGNTEAFF.

The chain carries TRBV19 and TRBJ2-1, with 10 positions matching TRBD2. The CDR3 spans 15 residues. Per germline, CDR1 LNHDA and CDR2 SQIVND (reference sequence). Trimming removed 4 bases from V and 3 bases from J; junction bases left unmatched: 3. For the CDR3, the DNA is TGTGCCAGTAGTAGATCTAGCGGGAGCTACAATGAGCAGTTCTTC. It is translated as CASSRSSGSYNEQFF.

The rearrangement joins TRBV9 to TRBJ2-7; possibly TRBD1 for D (5 bases). CDR1 and CDR2 from the germline V gene are SGDLS and YYNGEE. Trimming took off 0 bases at V and 2 bases at J, with 12 bases between the two ends. The CDR3 has 15 residues. This CDR3 reads CASSVETVNPYEQYF. CDR3 nucleotides: TGTGCCAGCAGCGTAGAGACAGTCAATCCCTACGAGCAGTACTTC.

This chain joins TRBV11-2 and TRBJ2-3, with D tentatively TRBD1 (6 bases). Germline V gives CDR1 SGHAT, CDR2 FQNNGV. The CDR3 is 14 residues long. Trimming pared 4 bases from V and 2 bases from J, leaving 10 bases between. This chain's CDR3 is CASSSSGDTDTQYF. DNA for the CDR3: TGTGCCAGCAGCTCATCAGGGGACACAGATACGCAGTATTTT. Variable domain in full (rest from reference TRBV11-2 and TRBJ2-3): EAGVAQSPRYKIIEKRQSVAFWCNPISGHATLYWYQQILGQGPKLLIQFQNNGVVDDSQLPKDRFSAERLKGVDSTLKIQPAKLEDSAVYLCASSSSGDTDTQYFGPGTRLTVL.

To note about this clone: The germline gene is not matched at one end of the junction; a read error may be the cause. The chain carries TRBV7-8 and TRBJ2-3; perhaps TRBD2 as D (5 bases). The CDR3 runs to 15 residues. Germline values: CDR1 SGHVS, CDR2 FQNEAQ. The CDR3 protein is CASSSRSGSRDTQYF. CDR3 DNA: TGTGCCAGCAGCTCCCGGAGTGGGAGCAGAGATACGCAGTATTTT.

The J gene is TRBJ2-1, the V gene TRBV7-3; 9 bases match TRBD2. V lost 6 bases, J lost 4 bases, and 10 bases stayed unmatched. Germline loops: CDR1 SGHTA, CDR2 FQGTGA. This CDR3 is built from 16 residues. The CDR3 loop is CASSQLAGAQYNEQFF. CDR3 sequence (DNA): TGTGCCAGCAGTCAATTAGCGGGAGCACAGTACAATGAGCAGTTCTTC.

This chain links TRBV5-1 with TRBJ2-3; 13 bases match TRBD2. Germline values: CDR1 SGHRS, CDR2 YFSETQ. The CDR3 runs 16 residues. Trimming at V came to 1 base and at J to 4 bases, leaving 3 bases not matched to a gene. The CDR3, as DNA: TGCGCCAGCAGCTTGAGCGGACTAGCGGGAGCAGATACGCAGTATTTT. This translates into CASSLSGLAGADTQYF.

Notes on this clone: At one end, the junction sequence differs from germline, possibly due to a read error. The chain employs TRBV9 and TRBJ1-2, with a weak D call TRBD1 (6 bases). The germline gives CDR1 SGDLS, CDR2 YYNGEE. CDR3 length: 15 amino acids. The CDR3 bases are TGTGCCAGCAGCGTATCGGCAATAGGACAGTTACCCGGGCACTTC. It is translated as CASSVSAIGQLPGHF. The full variable domain, with the rest looked up from reference TRBV9 and TRBJ1-2, is DSGVTQTPKHLITATGQRVTLRCSPRSGDLSVYWYQQSLDQGLQFLIQYYNGEERAKGNILERFSAQQFPDLHSELNLSSLELGDSALYFCASSVSAIGQLPGHFGSGTRLTVV.

The rearrangement links TRBV6-1 to TRBJ1-2, with D unresolved. Germline V gives CDR1 MNHNS, CDR2 SASEGT. CDR3 length equals 14 residues. The ends were cut back, 3 bases at V and 6 bases at J, with 14 bases in the middle. Here the CDR3 DNA reads TGTGCCAGCAGTGAGAGGTGGGAGTGGCATGGCTACACCTTC. The encoded protein is CASSERWEWHGYTF.

This clone appeared a single time. The V call is TRBV19, the J call TRBJ2-2, with 10 bases that match TRBD2. The germline V gene encodes CDR1 LNHDA and CDR2 SQIVND (reference sequence). The trim removed 2 bases at V and 5 bases at J, leaving 2 bases unmatched. The CDR3 consists of 15 residues. CDR3 sequence (DNA): TGTGCCAGTAGTATATCTAGCGGGAGTACCGGGGAGCTGTTTTTT. It yields the protein CASSISSGSTGELFF.

This clone was picked up a small number of times. This chain links TRBV19 with TRBJ1-5; 7 bases fit TRBD1. V was pared by 5 bases and J by 1 base, with 5 bases of the junction left unmatched. From germline, CDR1 is LNHDA and CDR2 SQIVND (reference sequence). CDR3 length: 15 residues. In nucleotides, the CDR3 is TGTGCCAGTAGTTCGCAACAGGGGAGCAATCAGCCCCAGCATTTT. Protein: CASSSQQGSNQPQHF.

The chain is built from TRBV11-2 and TRBJ1-6, with 9 bases matching TRBD1. With V trimmed by 4 bases and J by 8 bases, 3 bases remained unmatched. The CDR3 is made up of 14 amino acids. Germline-derived CDR1 and CDR2 are SGHAT and FQNNGV. CDR3 nucleotide sequence: TGTGCCAGCAGCTCTGGGACAGGGTATTCACCCCTCCACTTT. Its translation is CASSSGTGYSPLHF.

This clone was observed once. The chain couples TRBV27 to TRBJ2-1, with a tentative D call TRBD2 (6 bases). V lost 2 bases to trimming and J lost 7 bases, with 9 bases between them. Germline V gene lookup returns CDR1 MNHEY and CDR2 SMNVEV (reference sequence). The CDR3 extends over 13 amino acids. CDR3 loop: CASSLNGGNEQFF. Here the CDR3 DNA reads TGTGCCAGCAGTTTAAATGGGGGGAATGAGCAGTTCTTC.

This sequence joins TRBV28 and TRBJ1-3, with D possibly being TRBD1 (5 bases). This CDR3 spans 15 amino acids. CDR1 is MDHEN, CDR2 SYDVKM, per germline. The V gene lost 7 bases and the J gene lost 2 bases, with 15 bases spanning the gap. The CDR3 DNA reads TGTGCCAGCACCATCGCAGGGTCCGCTGGAAACACCATATATTTT. Protein product: CASTIAGSAGNTIYF.

The chain employs TRBV6-5 and TRBJ2-7; 8 bases line up with TRBD2. Per the germline V gene, CDR1 is MNHEY and CDR2 is SVGAGI. The CDR3 is made up of 16 amino acids. With V trimmed by 0 bases and J by 2 bases, 6 bases remained unmatched. The CDR3 coding sequence is TGTGCCAGCAGTTACTCCTTAGCGGGAAAGACCTACGAGCAGTACTTC. Translating gives CASSYSLAGKTYEQYF.

The chain links TRBV18 to TRBJ1-1; 7 bases line up with TRBD1. Germline lookup yields CDR1 KGHSH and CDR2 LQKENI. The trim removed 3 bases at V and 4 bases at J, leaving 8 bases unmatched. There are 15 residues in the CDR3. The CDR3 coding sequence is TGTGCCAGCTCACCCCGAGGGGGCAGGGGCACTGAAGCTTTCTTT. Translated, it gives CASSPRGGRGTEAFF.